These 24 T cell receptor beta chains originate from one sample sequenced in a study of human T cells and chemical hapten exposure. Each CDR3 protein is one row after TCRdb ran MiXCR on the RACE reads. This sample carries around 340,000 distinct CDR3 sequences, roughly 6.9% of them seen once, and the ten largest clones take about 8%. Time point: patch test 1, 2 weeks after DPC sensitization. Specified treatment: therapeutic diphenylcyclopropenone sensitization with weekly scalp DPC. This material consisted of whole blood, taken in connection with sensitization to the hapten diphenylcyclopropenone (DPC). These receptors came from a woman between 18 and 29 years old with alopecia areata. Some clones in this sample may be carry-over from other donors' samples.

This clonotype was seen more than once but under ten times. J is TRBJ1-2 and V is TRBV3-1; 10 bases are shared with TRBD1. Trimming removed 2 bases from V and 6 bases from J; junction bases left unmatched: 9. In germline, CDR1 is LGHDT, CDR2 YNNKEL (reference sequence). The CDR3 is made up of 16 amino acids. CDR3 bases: TGTGCCAGCAGCCAAAGGGACAGGGGAAAGATTAATGGCTACACCTTC. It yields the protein CASSQRDRGKINGYTF.

The CDR3 loop is CASSYPSGGRVDTRTDTQYF. The CDR3 DNA follows: TGTGCCAGCAGTTACCCAAGCGGGGGTAGGGTTGATACGAGGACAGATACGCAGTATTTT. V gene TRBV6-2 or TRBV6-3 combines with J gene TRBJ2-3; 8 positions match TRBD2. The junction had 19 bases not matched to a gene; V was cut back by 2 bases and J by 3 bases. The CDR3 length is 20 residues. Germline V gene lookup returns CDR1 MNHEY and CDR2 SVGEGT.

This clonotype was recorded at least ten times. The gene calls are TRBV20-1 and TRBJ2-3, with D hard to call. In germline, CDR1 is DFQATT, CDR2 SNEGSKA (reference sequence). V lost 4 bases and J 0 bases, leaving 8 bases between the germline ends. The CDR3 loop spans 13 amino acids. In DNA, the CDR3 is TGCAGTGCTAAGTCGTGGAGCACAGATACGCAGTATTTT. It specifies CSAKSWSTDTQYF.

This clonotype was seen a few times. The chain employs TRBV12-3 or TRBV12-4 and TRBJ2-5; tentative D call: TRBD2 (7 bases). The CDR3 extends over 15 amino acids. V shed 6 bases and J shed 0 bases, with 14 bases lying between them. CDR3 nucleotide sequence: TGTGCCAGCAGCCGGGGGGCCAAGTACCAAGAGACCCAGTACTTC. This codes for CASSRGAKYQETQYF.

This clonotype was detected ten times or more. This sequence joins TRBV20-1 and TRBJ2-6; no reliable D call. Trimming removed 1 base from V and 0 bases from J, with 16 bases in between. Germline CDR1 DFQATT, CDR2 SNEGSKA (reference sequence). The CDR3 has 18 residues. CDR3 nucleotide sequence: TGCAGTGCTAGAGGTGGAAAAGGCTTAAGCTCTGGGGCCAACGTCCTGACTTTC. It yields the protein CSARGGKGLSSGANVLTF.

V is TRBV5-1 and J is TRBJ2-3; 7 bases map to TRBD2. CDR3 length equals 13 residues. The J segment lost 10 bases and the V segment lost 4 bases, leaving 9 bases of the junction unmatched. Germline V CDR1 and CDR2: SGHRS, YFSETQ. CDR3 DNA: TGCGCCAGCAGCCACCGGGACTATAACGCGCAGTATTTT. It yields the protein CASSHRDYNAQYF.

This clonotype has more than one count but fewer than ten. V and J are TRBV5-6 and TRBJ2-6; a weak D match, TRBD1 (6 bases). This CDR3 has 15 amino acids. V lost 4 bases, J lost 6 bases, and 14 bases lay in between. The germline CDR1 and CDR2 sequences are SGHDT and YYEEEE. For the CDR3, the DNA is TGTGCCAGCAGCCGGGACATGAACTTGGCCAACGTCCTGACTTTC. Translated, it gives CASSRDMNLANVLTF.

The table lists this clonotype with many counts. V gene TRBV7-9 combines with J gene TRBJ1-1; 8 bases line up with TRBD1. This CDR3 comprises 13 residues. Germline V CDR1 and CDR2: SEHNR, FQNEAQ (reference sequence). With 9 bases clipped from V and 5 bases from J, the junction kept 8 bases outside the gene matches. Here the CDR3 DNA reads TGTGCCAGTACAGAAACAGGGGGGACTGAAGCTTTCTTT. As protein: CASTETGGTEAFF.

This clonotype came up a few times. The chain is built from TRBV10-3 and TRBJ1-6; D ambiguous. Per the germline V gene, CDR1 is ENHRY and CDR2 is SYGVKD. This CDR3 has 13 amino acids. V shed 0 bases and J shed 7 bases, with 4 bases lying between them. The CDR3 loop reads CAISESPNSPLHF. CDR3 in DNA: TGTGCCATCAGTGAGTCGCCCAATTCACCCCTCCACTTT.

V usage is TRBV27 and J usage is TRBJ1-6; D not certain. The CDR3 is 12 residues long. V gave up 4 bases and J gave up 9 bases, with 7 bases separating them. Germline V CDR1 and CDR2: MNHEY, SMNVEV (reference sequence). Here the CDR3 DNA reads TGTGCCAGCAGTTCCCTCCTTTCACCCCTCCACTTT. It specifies CASSSLLSPLHF.

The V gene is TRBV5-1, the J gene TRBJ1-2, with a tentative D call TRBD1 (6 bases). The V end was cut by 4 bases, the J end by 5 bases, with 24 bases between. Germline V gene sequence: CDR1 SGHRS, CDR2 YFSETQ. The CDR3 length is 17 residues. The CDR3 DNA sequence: TGCGCCAGCAGCCAACTTACAATTCCGACAGGCACTTATGGCTACACCTTC. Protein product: CASSQLTIPTGTYGYTF.

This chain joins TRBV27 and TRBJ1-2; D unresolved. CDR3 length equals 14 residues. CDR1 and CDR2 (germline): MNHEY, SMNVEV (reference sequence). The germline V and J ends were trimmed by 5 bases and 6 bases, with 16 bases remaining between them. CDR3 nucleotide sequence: TGTGCCAGCAGTCTCTACTCCGGGCTAGATGGCTACACCTTC. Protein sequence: CASSLYSGLDGYTF.

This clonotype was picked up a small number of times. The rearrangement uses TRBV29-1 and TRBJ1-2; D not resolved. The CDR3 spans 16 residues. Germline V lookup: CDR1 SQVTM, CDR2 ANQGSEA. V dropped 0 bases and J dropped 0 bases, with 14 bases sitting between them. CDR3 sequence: CSVEEIKGGTNYGYTF. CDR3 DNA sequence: TGCAGCGTTGAAGAGATAAAGGGTGGCACTAACTATGGCTACACCTTC. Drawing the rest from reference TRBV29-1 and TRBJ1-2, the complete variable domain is SAVISQKPSRDICQRGTSLTIQCQVDSQVTMMFWYRQQPGQSLTLIATANQGSEATYESGFVIDKFPISRPNLTFSTLTVSNMSPEDSSIYLCSVEEIKGGTNYGYTFGSGTRLTVV.

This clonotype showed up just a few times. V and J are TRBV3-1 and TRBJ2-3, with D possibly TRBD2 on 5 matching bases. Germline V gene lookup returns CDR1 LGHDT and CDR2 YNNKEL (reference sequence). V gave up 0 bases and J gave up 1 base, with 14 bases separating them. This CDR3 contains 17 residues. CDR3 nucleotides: TGTGCCAGCAGCCAAGATCCGGCTAGCTGGGGCACAGATACGCAGTATTTT. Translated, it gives CASSQDPASWGTDTQYF.

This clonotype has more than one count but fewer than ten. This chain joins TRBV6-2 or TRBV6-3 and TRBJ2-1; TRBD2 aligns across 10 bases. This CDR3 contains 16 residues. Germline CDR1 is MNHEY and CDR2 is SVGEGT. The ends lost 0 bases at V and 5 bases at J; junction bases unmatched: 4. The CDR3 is CASSYSLLAGNNEQFF. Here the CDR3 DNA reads TGTGCCAGCAGTTACTCGTTACTAGCGGGGAACAATGAGCAGTTCTTC.

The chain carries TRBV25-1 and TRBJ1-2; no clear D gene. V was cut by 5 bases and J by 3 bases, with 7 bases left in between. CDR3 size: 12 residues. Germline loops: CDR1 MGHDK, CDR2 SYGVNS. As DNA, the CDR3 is TGTGCCAGCAGTTACAGCGACTATGGCTACACCTTC. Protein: CASSYSDYGYTF.

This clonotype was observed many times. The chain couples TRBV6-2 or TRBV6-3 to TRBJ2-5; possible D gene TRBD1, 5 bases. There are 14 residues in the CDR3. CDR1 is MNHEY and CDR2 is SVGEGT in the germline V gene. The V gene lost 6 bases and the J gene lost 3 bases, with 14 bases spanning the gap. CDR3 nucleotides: TGTGCCAGCAGCAGACTCCAGGGAAAAGAGACCCAGTACTTC. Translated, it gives CASSRLQGKETQYF.

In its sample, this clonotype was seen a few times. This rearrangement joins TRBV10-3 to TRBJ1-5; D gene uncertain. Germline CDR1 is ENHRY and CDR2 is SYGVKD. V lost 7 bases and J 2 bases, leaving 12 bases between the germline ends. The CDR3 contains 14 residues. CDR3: CAITRRLRNQPQHF. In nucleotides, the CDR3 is TGTGCCATCACCCGGCGGCTCCGCAATCAGCCCCAGCATTTT.

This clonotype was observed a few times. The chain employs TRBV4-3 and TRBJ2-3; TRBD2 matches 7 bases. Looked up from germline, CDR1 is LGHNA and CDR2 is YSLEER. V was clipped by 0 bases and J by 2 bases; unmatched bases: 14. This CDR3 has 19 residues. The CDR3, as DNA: TGCGCCAGCAGCCAAGATGGCTTCTTCGGGGGGAGGGACACAGATACGCAGTATTTT. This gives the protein CASSQDGFFGGRDTDTQYF.

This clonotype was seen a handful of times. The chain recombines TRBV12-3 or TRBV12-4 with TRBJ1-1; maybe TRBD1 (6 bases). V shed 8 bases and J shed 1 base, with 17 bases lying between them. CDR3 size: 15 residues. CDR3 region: CASYLGGQRNTEAFF. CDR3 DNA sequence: TGTGCCAGCTACTTAGGGGGGCAGAGGAACACTGAAGCTTTCTTT.

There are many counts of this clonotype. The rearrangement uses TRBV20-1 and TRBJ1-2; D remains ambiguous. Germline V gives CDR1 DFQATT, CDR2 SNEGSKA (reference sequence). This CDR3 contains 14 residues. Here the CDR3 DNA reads TGCCTTTTCTTCAGTGGGAGGCGCGACTATGGCTACACCTTC. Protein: CLFFSGRRDYGYTF.

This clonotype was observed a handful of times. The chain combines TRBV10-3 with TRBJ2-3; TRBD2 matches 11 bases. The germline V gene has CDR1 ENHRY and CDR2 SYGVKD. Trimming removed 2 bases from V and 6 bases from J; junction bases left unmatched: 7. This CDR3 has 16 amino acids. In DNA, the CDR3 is TGTGCCATCAGTGAGCCCACTAGCGGGGGTTTCGATACGCAGTATTTT. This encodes CAISEPTSGGFDTQYF.

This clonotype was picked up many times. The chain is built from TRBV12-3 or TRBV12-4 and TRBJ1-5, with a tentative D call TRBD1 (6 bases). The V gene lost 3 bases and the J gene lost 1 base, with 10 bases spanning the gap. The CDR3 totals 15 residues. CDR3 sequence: CASSFGGQSNQPQHF. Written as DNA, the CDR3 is TGTGCCAGCAGTTTCGGGGGGCAGAGCAATCAGCCCCAGCATTTT.

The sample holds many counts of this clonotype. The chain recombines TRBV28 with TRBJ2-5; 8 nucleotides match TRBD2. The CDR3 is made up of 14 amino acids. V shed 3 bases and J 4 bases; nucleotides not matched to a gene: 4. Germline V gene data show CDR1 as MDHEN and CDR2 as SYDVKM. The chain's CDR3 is CASSLTGGPETQYF. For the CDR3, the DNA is TGTGCCAGCAGTTTGACGGGGGGGCCAGAGACCCAGTACTTC.